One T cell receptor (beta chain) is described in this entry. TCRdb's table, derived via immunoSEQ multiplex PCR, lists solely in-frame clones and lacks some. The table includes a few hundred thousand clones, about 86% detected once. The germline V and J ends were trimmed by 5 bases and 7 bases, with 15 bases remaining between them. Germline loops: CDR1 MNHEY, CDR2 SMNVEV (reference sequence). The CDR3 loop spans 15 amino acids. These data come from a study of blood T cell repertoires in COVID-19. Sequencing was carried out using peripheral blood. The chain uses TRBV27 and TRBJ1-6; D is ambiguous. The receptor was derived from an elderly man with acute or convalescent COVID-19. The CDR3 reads CASSLGGYGNSPLHF. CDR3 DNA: TGTGCCAGCAGTCTCGGCGGATACGGGAATTCACCCCTCCACTTT.